This record covers a single TCR beta chain. No antigen is known for it. This CDR3 has 14 amino acids. 5' RACE with UMI labels generated the TRB cDNA libraries. Reprocessing the 5' RACE reads, TCRdb reports a single entry for every CDR3 protein and omits DNA. The table gives roughly 6,600 distinct CDR3 sequences; the top ten clones make up approximately 1.5% of it. These data belong to a study of CXCR3-negative and CXCR3-positive naive CD8 T cells. Study results and limitations: The TRB CDR3s that CXCR3-positive naive cells carried were more hydrophobic than those of CXCR3-negative naive cells. Fresh PBMCs went into most assays, and CXCR3 expression partly declined after cryopreservation. TRBV-TRBJ usage was alike in naive CXCR3-negative and CXCR3-positive cells but differed in memory cells. Sequencing showed both naive subsets with comparably high diversity, and memory CD8+ cells much lower.

V gene TRBV21-1 combines with J gene TRBJ2-1. TRBV21-1 is a pseudogene segment. The sample taken for sequencing was naive CXCR3+ CD8+ T cells from blood. The subset: CD45RO-CCR7+CD27+CD95- naive CD8+ T cells expressing CXCR3 (TNR3+). The receptor comes from a human donor in good health. Some clones in this sample may be carry-over from other donors' samples. The CDR3 here is CASSERQSNNEQFF.